Below, 20 T cell receptor beta chains from the same sample are listed, as sequenced in a study of CD8+ T cells in alopecia areata. Extraction of RNA preceded its reverse transcription into cDNA, which served as the sequencing template. Data came from immunoSEQ multiplex PCR; TCRdb stores just in-frame clones and leaves some out. The profile shows 150,000 to 200,000 clones, about 54% of them singletons. Treatment indicated: oral pan-JAK inhibitor, 5-10 mg twice daily. Source: CD4+ T cells sorted from blood, taken at approximately week 61, from a patient treated with tofacitinib. The receptors derive from a human donor with alopecia areata.

CDR3 nucleotides: TGCAGCGTTGGGGAAGGGAGCTCTGGGGCCAACGTCCTGACTTTC. Its translation is CSVGEGSSGANVLTF. The chain employs TRBV29-1 and TRBJ2-6, with D maybe TRBD2 (5 bases). Trimming removed 4 bases at V and 0 bases at J, with 10 bases between. This CDR3 has 15 amino acids. CDR1 SQVTM and CDR2 ANQGSEA come from the germline V gene.

The V call is TRBV4-2, the J call TRBJ2-5, with D unresolved. There are 15 residues in the CDR3. The V and J ends lost 4 bases and 5 bases respectively, with 17 bases between them. Germline V gene lookup returns CDR1 LGHNA and CDR2 YNFKEQ. The CDR3 protein is CASSPNSRGDETQYF. The CDR3 DNA reads as TGTGCCAGCAGCCCCAATTCAAGAGGTGATGAGACCCAGTACTTC.

The chain is built from TRBV29-1 and TRBJ2-5; D call uncertain. V was trimmed by 3 bases and J by 5 bases, leaving 13 bases between them. CDR3 length: 13 amino acids. CDR1 is SQVTM and CDR2 is ANQGSEA in the germline V gene. The CDR3 region has the DNA TGCAGCGTTGATCCCCCAGTAGTCGAGACCCAGTACTTC. It specifies CSVDPPVVETQYF.

The chain employs TRBV29-1 and TRBJ2-5; 7 nucleotides match TRBD1. CDR3 length: 12 amino acids. Germline CDR1 SQVTM, CDR2 ANQGSEA. Trimming cost V 6 bases and J 1 base; bases outside gene matches: 2. Here the CDR3 reads CSVGQIQETQYF. The CDR3 DNA reads TGCAGCGTGGGACAGATCCAAGAGACCCAGTACTTC.

This clone appeared a single time. This chain connects TRBV5-1 to TRBJ1-1; D may be TRBD1 (6 bases). CDR3 size: 14 residues. Germline V gene lookup returns CDR1 SGHRS and CDR2 YFSETQ. The V gene lost 4 bases and the J gene lost 4 bases, with 14 bases spanning the gap. CDR3 coding DNA: TGCGCCAGCAGCGCTGCAGGGGCGGGCACTGAAGCTTTCTTT. Translated: CASSAAGAGTEAFF.

The chain links TRBV4-1 to TRBJ2-7; 8 bases are a match to TRBD2. Germline V CDR1 and CDR2: MGHRA, YSYEKL. The CDR3 has 16 residues. V lost 0 bases to trimming and J lost 3 bases; unmatched junction nucleotides: 7. The CDR3 bases are TGCGCCAGCAGCCAAGATCCCAGCGGGGGCTTCTACGAGCAGTACTTC. It specifies CASSQDPSGGFYEQYF.

CDR3 protein: CSQGGQPQHF. In nucleotides, the CDR3 is TGTTCACAGGGCGGTCAGCCCCAGCATTTT. The chain has TRBV9 and TRBJ1-5; weak D call: TRBD1 (6 bases). Germline values: CDR1 SGDLS, CDR2 YYNGEE. CDR3 size: 10 residues.

The gene calls are TRBV10-2 and TRBJ2-3; 7 bases fit TRBD2. V lost 7 bases to trimming and J lost 2 bases; unmatched junction nucleotides: 9. CDR3 length: 15 amino acids. The germline V gene encodes CDR1 WSHSY and CDR2 SAAADI. This CDR3 reads CASKGGAGNTDTQYF. The DNA of the CDR3 is TGCGCCAGCAAGGGAGGAGCGGGGAACACAGATACGCAGTATTTT.

The V and J genes are TRBV5-6 and TRBJ1-6; a weak D match, TRBD1 (6 bases). The CDR3 runs 19 residues. The V gene's germline CDR1 is SGHDT and CDR2 YYEEEE. The V end was cut by 2 bases, the J end by 5 bases, with 23 bases between. CDR3 residues: CASSLPFRGPDSDNSPLHF. The CDR3 bases are TGTGCCAGCAGCTTACCCTTTCGGGGGCCGGATTCGGATAATTCACCCCTCCACTTT.

This clone was seen a single time. The chain couples TRBV9 to TRBJ2-1; possibly TRBD1 for D (6 bases). Germline V gives CDR1 SGDLS, CDR2 YYNGEE. This CDR3 has 16 residues. The V end was cut by 0 bases, the J end by 2 bases, with 12 bases between. CDR3 nucleotides: TGTGCCAGCAGCGTAGAGGGGGATATAACCTACAATGAGCAGTTCTTC. This encodes CASSVEGDITYNEQFF. Using reference TRBV9 and TRBJ2-1 for the parts outside the CDR3, the full variable domain is DSGVTQTPKHLITATGQRVTLRCSPRSGDLSVYWYQQSLDQGLQFLIQYYNGEERAKGNILERFSAQQFPDLHSELNLSSLELGDSALYFCASSVEGDITYNEQFFGPGTRLTVL.

This clone was counted between two and nine times. The rearrangement joins TRBV5-1 to TRBJ1-2; 11 nucleotides agree with TRBD1. This CDR3 region has 16 residues. The germline V gene has CDR1 SGHRS and CDR2 YFSETQ. V was clipped by 4 bases and J by 8 bases; unmatched bases: 13. The CDR3 reads CASSPGQGATSGGYTF. The CDR3 DNA sequence: TGCGCCAGCAGCCCTGGACAGGGGGCGACTTCGGGCGGCTACACCTTC.

This chain joins TRBV7-9 and TRBJ1-1; TRBD1 is a possible D gene (6 bases). Trimming removed 7 bases at V and 10 bases at J, with 19 bases between. Germline V gene lookup returns CDR1 SEHNR and CDR2 FQNEAQ (reference sequence). This CDR3 has 13 residues. CDR3 residues: CASTLWGEGGAFF. CDR3 DNA: TGTGCCAGCACCCTCTGGGGCGAGGGGGGAGCTTTCTTT.

The V gene is TRBV4-1, the J gene TRBJ1-5, with TRBD1 identical over 9 bases. J lost 0 bases, V lost 5 bases, and 2 bases had no gene match. From germline, CDR1 is MGHRA and CDR2 YSYEKL. The CDR3 loop spans 15 amino acids. This chain's CDR3 is CASSRQGDSNQPQHF. In DNA, the CDR3 is TGCGCCAGCAGCAGACAGGGGGATAGCAATCAGCCCCAGCATTTT.

This clone has only a few counts. The chain joins TRBV28 to TRBJ2-5, with 10 bases aligning to TRBD1. Germline CDR1 and CDR2: MDHEN and SYDVKM. The CDR3 is 15 amino acids. Losses at the gene ends were 2 bases for V and 4 bases for J; bases not matched to a gene: 4. CDR3 sequence: CASSLAGQGRETQYF. The CDR3 nucleotides are TGTGCCAGCAGTTTAGCGGGACAGGGGAGAGAGACCCAGTACTTC. Variable domain in full (rest from reference TRBV28 and TRBJ2-5): DVKVTQSSRYLVKRTGEKVFLECVQDMDHENMFWYRQDPGLGLRLIYFSYDVKMKEKGDIPEGYSVSREKKERFSLILESASTNQTSMYLCASSLAGQGRETQYFGPGTRLLVL.

This clone was seen a handful of times. CDR3: CASSHASSYEQYF. The CDR3, as DNA: TGTGCCAGCAGTCATGCCAGCTCCTACGAGCAGTACTTC. The chain links TRBV6-5 to TRBJ2-7; D is ambiguous. The CDR3 is 13 residues long. V lost 5 bases to trimming and J lost 0 bases, with 8 bases between them. Germline lookup yields CDR1 MNHEY and CDR2 SVGAGI.

V usage is TRBV19 and J usage is TRBJ2-1; 11 bases are a match to TRBD2. Germline loops: CDR1 LNHDA, CDR2 SQIVND (reference sequence). V shed 6 bases, J shed 2 bases, and the junction held 6 bases outside the gene matches. This CDR3 has 16 residues. The CDR3 coding sequence is TGTGCCAGTAGGCTACTAGCGGGGGCCGCCTACAATGAGCAGTTCTTC. It yields the protein CASRLLAGAAYNEQFF.

The genes are TRBV19 and TRBJ2-1, with TRBD2 matching over 7 bases. The CDR3 spans 14 residues. Trimming at V came to 5 bases and at J to 6 bases, leaving 7 bases not matched to a gene. Germline values: CDR1 LNHDA, CDR2 SQIVND (reference sequence). In DNA, the CDR3 is TGTGCCAGTAGTCCCCAATCGGGAGGCAATGAGCAGTTCTTC. Amino acid sequence: CASSPQSGGNEQFF.

The chain links TRBV19 to TRBJ2-3, with D unresolved. Germline-derived CDR1 and CDR2 are LNHDA and SQIVND (reference sequence). The V and J ends lost 7 bases and 3 bases respectively, with 11 bases between them. The CDR3 runs to 13 residues. The CDR3 DNA follows: TGTGCCAGTACCCAATTCGGGACAGATACGCAGTATTTT. This codes for CASTQFGTDTQYF.

This clone was seen once. The chain recombines TRBV7-9 with TRBJ1-2; TRBD1 matches at 10 bases. This CDR3 comprises 15 residues. V shed 5 bases and J 2 bases; nucleotides not matched to a gene: 5. Germline-derived CDR1 and CDR2 are SEHNR and FQNEAQ (reference sequence). In DNA form, the CDR3 reads TGTGCCAGCAGCCCTGAGGGACAGGGGAACTATGGCTACACCTTC. Translating gives CASSPEGQGNYGYTF.

This clone was detected once. The J gene is TRBJ2-5, the V gene TRBV4-1; no definite D call. Germline V gives CDR1 MGHRA, CDR2 YSYEKL. V was cut by 0 bases and J by 4 bases, with 12 bases left in between. The length of the CDR3 is 15 residues. CDR3: CASSQDSVFGETQYF. The CDR3 coding sequence is TGCGCCAGCAGCCAAGATTCTGTATTTGGAGAGACCCAGTACTTC.